This TCR beta chain was documented in a study of early stage breast cancer tumors. About the study: About 70% of the 16 invasive tumors were ER+, PR+ and HER2-.

This CDR3 spans 15 amino acids. Germline values: CDR1 SGHAT, CDR2 FQNNGV. V lost 5 bases to trimming and J lost 4 bases; unmatched junction nucleotides: 4. Method: immunoSEQ multiplex PCR; TCRdb's copy keeps in-frame clones and lacks some. The table lists about 72,000 clones, roughly 84% of them singletons, with 3.5% in the top ten. Concerning this clone itself: Its antigen remains unidentified.

Study results and caveats: Compared with adjacent normal breast tissue, tumors showed about 2.5-fold greater T cell density and higher clonality. Tumor and normal breast were distinguished via blood comparison in about 90% of the 16 patients. Most shared enriched TCRB sequences were commonly generated ones.

Input material: blood. This chain links TRBV11-2 with TRBJ2-1; 11 bases map to TRBD2. The TCR originated in a person between 60 and 69 years old with breast cancer. The DNA of the CDR3 is TGTGCCAGCAGCCGACTAGCGGGAATTTACAATGAGCAGTTCTTC. It encodes CASSRLAGIYNEQFF.